This T cell receptor beta chain came from a study of CD8 T cells in ankylosing spondylitis. General study findings and limits: For ankylosing spondylitis blood, a TCR beta motif of fewer than 10 highly homologous variants appeared characteristic. Clones linked to disease were reported to show significant enrichment in matched ankylosing spondylitis synovial fluid. Several of the motif variants were reported before in synovial fluid and blood from reactive arthritis.

Via MiXCR, TCRdb re-called the 5' RACE reads, giving one row per CDR3 protein. The data hold approximately 300,000 distinct CDR3 sequences, with under 8.5% observed a single time. This clonotype came up a few times. The antigen is undetermined. After removal of 5 bases from V and 5 bases from J, the junction contained 15 bases not matched to a gene. The CDR3 is 18 residues long. Per the germline V gene, CDR1 is MNHEY and CDR2 is SMNVEV (reference sequence). Material for sequencing was blood, either unsorted or a sorted T cell fraction (not recorded which). This TCR derives from a male donor with ankylosing spondylitis. The genes are TRBV27 and TRBJ2-2; 9 bases map to TRBD1. The chain's CDR3 is CASSPGTGMAGTTGELFF. Written as DNA, the CDR3 is TGTGCCAGCAGTCCCGGGACAGGGATGGCGGGAACTACCGGGGAGCTGTTTTTT.